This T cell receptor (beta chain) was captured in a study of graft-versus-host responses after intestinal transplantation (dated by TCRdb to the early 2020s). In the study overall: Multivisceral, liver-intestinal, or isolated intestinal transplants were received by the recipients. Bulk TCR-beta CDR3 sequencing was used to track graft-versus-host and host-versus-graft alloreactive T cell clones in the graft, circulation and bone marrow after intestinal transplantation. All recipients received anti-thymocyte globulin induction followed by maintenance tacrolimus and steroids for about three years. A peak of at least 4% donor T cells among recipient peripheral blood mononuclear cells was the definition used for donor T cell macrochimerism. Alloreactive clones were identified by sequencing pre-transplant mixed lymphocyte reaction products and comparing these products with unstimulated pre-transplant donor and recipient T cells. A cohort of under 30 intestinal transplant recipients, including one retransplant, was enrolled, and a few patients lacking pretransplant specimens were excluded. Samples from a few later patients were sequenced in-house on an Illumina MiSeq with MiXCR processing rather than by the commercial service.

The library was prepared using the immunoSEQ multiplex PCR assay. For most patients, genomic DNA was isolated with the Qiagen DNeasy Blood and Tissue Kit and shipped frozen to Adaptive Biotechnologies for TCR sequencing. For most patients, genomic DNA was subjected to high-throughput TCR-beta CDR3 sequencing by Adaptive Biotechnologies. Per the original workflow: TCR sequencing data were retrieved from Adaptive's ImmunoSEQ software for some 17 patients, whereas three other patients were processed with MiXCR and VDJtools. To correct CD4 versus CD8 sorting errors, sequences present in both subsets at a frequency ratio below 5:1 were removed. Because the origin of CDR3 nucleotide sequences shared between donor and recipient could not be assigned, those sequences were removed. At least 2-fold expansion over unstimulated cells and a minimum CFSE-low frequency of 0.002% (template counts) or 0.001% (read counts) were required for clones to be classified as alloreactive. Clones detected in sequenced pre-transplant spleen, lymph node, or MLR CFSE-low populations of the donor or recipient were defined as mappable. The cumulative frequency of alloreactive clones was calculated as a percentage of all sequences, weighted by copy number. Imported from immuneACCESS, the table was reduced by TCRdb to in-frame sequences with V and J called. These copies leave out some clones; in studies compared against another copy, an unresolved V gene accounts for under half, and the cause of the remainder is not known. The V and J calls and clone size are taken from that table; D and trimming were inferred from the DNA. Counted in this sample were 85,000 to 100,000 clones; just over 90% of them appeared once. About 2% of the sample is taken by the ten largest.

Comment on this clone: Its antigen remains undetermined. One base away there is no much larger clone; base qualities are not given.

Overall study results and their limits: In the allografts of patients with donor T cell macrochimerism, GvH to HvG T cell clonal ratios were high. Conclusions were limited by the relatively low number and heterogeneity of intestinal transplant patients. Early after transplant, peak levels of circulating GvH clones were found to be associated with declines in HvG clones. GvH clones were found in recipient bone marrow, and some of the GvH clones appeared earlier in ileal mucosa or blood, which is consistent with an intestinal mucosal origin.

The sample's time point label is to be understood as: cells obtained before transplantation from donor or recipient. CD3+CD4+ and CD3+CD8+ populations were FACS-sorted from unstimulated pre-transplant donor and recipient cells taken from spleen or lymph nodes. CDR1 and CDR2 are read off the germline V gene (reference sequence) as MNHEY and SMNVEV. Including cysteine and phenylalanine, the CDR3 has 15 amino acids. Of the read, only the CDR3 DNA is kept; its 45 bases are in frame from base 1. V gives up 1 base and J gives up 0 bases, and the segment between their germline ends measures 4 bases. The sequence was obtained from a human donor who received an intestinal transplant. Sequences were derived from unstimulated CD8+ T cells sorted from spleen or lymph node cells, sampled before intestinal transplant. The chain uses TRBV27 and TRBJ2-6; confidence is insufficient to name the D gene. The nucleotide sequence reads TGTGCCAGCAGTTTATTCCTCTCTGGGGCCAACGTCCTGACTTTC. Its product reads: CASSLFLSGANVLTF.